The text below deals with one T cell receptor (beta chain). Its antigen specificity is not known. No base qualities exist here, and no much larger clone lies one base off it. CDR1 and CDR2 are drawn from the germline V gene: MNHNS, SASEGT. The germline ends are 19 bases apart after V is trimmed by 4 bases and J by 4 bases. From cysteine to phenylalanine, the CDR3 is 16 amino acids long. Only the CDR3 region is kept as DNA, spanning 48 bases read in frame from base 1. The sample originates from a study of blood T cell repertoires in COVID-19 (dated by TCRdb to 2019 to 2021). For the wider study: Samples covering the acute and convalescent phases of COVID-19 were provided by collaborators in the United States, Italy and Spain. A freely available public database, intended as a resource for researchers studying the immune response to SARS-CoV-2, is where the repertoires were released. Samples came from the ongoing ImmuneRACE study (first 160 participants) plus 1,254 subjects from 6 global collaborators. Where available, HLA class I and class II types were obtained from metadata supplied by the sample provider rather than from assay-based typing. The material from the prospective study consisted of cDNA or gDNA derived from T cells, B-cell-depleted T cells, or PBMCs. The dataset comprised deeply sampled blood TCRbeta repertoires from subjects exposed to, actively infected with, or recovered from COVID-19. Sample metadata almost always included a de-identified subject ID, COVID-19 status, age in years and sex. The paper as a whole reports these results and caveats: Clinical and demographic metadata were provided uncurated, with the amount varying by source and participant.

TCRbeta CDR3 regions were amplified from genomic DNA by means of the immunoSEQ Assay, a bias-controlled multiplex PCR. Under the source paper's analysis protocol: Within the assay, amplification of reference gene primers was used to estimate how many nucleated cells each sample contained. To quantify the absolute abundance of each unique TCRbeta CDR3 rearrangement, sequence reads were collapsed and filtered. Productive Simpson clonality was computed per sample as the square root of Simpson's diversity index over productive rearrangements. Sourced from immuneACCESS, this table was stored by TCRdb with only in-frame sequences that have V and J called. A share of the clones is absent; for the studies checked, an unresolved V gene accounts for under half, and the remainder has no known explanation. From that table come the V and J calls and clone size; the DNA was used to work out D and trimming. Here the sample has tens of thousands of clones; approximately 85% occur a single time. The ten most abundant clones make up roughly an eighth of the sample.

The collaborating institutions used their own protocols to collect whole blood in K2EDTA tubes. For TCRbeta analysis, collaborators shipped samples as frozen whole blood, isolated PBMCs, or DNA extracted from either of those sample types. The sequence was obtained from a human donor in a cohort sampled during active COVID-19. This chain is built from TRBV6-1 and TRBJ2-5; possibly the D gene is TRBD2, per 7 matching bases. Sequenced: peripheral blood. The bases are TGTGCCAGCAGTGTCAACATTGGGGGGGCCGGAGAGACCCAGTACTTC. Translation gives CASSVNIGGAGETQYF.